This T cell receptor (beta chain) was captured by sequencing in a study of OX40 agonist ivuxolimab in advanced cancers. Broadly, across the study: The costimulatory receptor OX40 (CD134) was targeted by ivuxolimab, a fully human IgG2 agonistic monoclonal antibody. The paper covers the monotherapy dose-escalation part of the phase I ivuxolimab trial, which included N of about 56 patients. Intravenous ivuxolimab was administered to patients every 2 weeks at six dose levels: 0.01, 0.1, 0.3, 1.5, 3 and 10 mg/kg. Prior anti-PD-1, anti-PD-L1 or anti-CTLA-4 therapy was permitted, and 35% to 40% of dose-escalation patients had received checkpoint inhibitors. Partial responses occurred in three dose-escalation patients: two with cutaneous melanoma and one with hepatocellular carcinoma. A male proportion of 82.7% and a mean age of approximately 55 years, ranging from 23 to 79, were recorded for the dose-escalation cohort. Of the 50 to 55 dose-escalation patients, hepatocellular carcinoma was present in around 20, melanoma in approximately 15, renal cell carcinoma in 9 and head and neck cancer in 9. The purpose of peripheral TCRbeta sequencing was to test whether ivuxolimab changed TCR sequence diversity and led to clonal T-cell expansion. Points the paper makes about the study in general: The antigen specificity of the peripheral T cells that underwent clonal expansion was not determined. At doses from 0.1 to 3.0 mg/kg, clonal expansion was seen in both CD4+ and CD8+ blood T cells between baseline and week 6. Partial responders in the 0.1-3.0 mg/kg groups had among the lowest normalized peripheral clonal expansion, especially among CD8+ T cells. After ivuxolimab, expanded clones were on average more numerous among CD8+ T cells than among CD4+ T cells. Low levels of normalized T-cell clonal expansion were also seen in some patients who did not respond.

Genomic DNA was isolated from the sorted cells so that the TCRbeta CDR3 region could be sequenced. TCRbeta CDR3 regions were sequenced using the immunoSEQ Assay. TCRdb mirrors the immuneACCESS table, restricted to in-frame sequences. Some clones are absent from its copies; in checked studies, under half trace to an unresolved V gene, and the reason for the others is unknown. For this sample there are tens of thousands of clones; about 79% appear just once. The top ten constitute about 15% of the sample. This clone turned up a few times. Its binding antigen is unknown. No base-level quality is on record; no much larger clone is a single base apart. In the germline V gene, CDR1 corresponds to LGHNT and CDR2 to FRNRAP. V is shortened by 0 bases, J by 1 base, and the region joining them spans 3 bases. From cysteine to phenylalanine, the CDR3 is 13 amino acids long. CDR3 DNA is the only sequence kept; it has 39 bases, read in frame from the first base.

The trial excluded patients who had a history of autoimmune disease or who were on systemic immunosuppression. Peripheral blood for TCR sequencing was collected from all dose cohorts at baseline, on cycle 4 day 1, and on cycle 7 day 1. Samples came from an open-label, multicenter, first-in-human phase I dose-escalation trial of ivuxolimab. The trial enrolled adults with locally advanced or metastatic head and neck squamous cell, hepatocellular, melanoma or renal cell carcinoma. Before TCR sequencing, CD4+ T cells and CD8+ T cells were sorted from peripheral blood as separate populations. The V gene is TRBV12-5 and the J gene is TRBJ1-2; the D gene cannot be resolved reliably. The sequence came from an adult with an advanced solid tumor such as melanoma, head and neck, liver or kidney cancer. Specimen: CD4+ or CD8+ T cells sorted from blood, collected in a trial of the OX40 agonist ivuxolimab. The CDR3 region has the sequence CASGLVDNYGYTF. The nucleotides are TGTGCTAGTGGTTTGGTAGATAACTATGGCTACACCTTC.